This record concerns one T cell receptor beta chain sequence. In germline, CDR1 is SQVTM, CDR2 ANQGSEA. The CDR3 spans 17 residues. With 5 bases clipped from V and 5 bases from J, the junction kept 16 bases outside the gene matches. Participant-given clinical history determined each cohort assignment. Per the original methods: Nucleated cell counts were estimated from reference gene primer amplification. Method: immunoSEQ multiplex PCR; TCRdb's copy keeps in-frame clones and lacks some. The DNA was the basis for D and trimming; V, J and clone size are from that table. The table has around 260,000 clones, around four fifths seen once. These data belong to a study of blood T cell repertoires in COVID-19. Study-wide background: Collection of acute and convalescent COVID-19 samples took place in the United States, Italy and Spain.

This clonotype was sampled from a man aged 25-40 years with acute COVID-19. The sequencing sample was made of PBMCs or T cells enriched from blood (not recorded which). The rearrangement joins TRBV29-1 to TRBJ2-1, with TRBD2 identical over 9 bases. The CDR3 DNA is TGCAGCGTTCGGAATAGCGGGGGAGCGCGTCTTGACAATGAGCAGTTCTTC. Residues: CSVRNSGGARLDNEQFF.